This entry lists 31 T cell receptor beta chains sequenced from one sample in a study of blood T cell repertoires in COVID-19. The data were produced by immunoSEQ multiplex PCR, yet TCRdb's version contains in-frame clones alone and is incomplete. Counted here are over 200,000 clones, around 90% occurring once; the ten biggest clones make up 0.95% to 1%. Sequencing was performed on peripheral blood. These receptors were taken from a woman in her thirties or forties who had recovered from COVID-19.

The chain recombines TRBV11-2 with TRBJ2-1; TRBD1 might be the D (6 bases). CDR3 length: 14 amino acids. Germline V lookup: CDR1 SGHAT, CDR2 FQNNGV. V was trimmed by 5 bases and J by 9 bases, leaving 17 bases between them. The chain's CDR3 is CASSTQGTDSEQFF. CDR3 coding DNA: TGTGCCAGCAGCACCCAGGGGACCGACAGTGAGCAGTTCTTC.

This chain links TRBV4-3 with TRBJ1-2, with D possibly matching TRBD1 (6 bases). With 4 bases removed from V and 8 bases from J, the gap between germline ends came to 14 bases. This CDR3 has 13 amino acids. Germline CDR1 LGHNA, CDR2 YSLEER. CDR3 DNA sequence: TGCGCCAGCAGCCGCAAGGGGGACCTAGGCTACACCTTC. Translation gives CASSRKGDLGYTF.

V is TRBV6-1 and J is TRBJ1-1, with D tentatively TRBD1 (5 bases). CDR3 length equals 13 residues. Germline values: CDR1 MNHNS, CDR2 SASEGT. Trimming shortened V by 1 base and J by 5 bases, and 8 bases separated the two germline ends. CDR3: CASSEGGGTEAFF. The CDR3 DNA sequence: TGTGCCAGCAGTGAAGGTGGGGGGACTGAAGCTTTCTTT.

The chain recombines TRBV20-1 with TRBJ2-1; D may be TRBD1 (5 bases). This CDR3 has 11 residues. Germline CDR1 and CDR2: DFQATT and SNEGSKA (reference sequence). With 6 bases removed from V and 10 bases from J, the gap between germline ends came to 13 bases. Here the CDR3 reads CSACDGAEQFF. CDR3 DNA sequence: TGCAGTGCGTGTGATGGGGCCGAGCAGTTCTTC.

The V and J genes are TRBV24-1 and TRBJ2-3; TRBD2 aligns across 11 bases. CDR3 length: 16 amino acids. The germline CDR1 and CDR2 sequences are KGHDR and SFDVKD. Trimming removed 4 bases from V and 4 bases from J; junction bases left unmatched: 6. CDR3 nucleotide sequence: TGTGCCACCAGTGACCGTAGCGGGGGGGTCGCAGATACGCAGTATTTT. It is translated as CATSDRSGGVADTQYF.

This chain links TRBV29-1 with TRBJ2-1; 8 bases agree with TRBD2. V was clipped by 7 bases and J by 8 bases; unmatched bases: 7. Per the germline V gene, CDR1 is SQVTM and CDR2 is ANQGSEA. This CDR3 spans 12 amino acids. This CDR3 reads CSAPAGVDEQFF. For the CDR3, the DNA is TGCAGCGCCCCAGCGGGAGTTGATGAGCAGTTCTTC.

The rearrangement joins TRBV9 to TRBJ2-1; D possibly corresponds to TRBD1 (6 bases). Trimming took 2 bases from V and 11 from J, leaving 20 bases between them. Germline CDR1 reads SGDLS; CDR2 reads YYNGEE. CDR3 length: 15 amino acids. The CDR3 reads CASSVSGDQTTQQFF. The CDR3 coding sequence is TGTGCCAGCAGCGTGTCAGGGGACCAGACCACCCAGCAGTTCTTC.

This chain links TRBV7-9 with TRBJ2-2; D ambiguous. The CDR3 length is 14 residues. The V gene's germline CDR1 is SEHNR and CDR2 FQNEAQ (reference sequence). The V and J ends lost 3 bases and 0 bases respectively, with 5 bases between them. DNA of the CDR3: TGTGCCAGCAGCTTCCTAGCGAACACCGGGGAGCTGTTTTTT. It is translated as CASSFLANTGELFF.

The chain recombines TRBV4-3 with TRBJ2-1, with TRBD2 matching over 7 bases. Trimming removed 0 bases from V and 6 bases from J; junction bases left unmatched: 11. CDR1 LGHNA and CDR2 YSLEER come from the germline V gene. The CDR3 sequence is 17 residues long. The CDR3 DNA reads as TGCGCCAGCAGCCAAGAAGGGCCAGGGTGGGAGGGCAATGAGCAGTTCTTC. Its translation: CASSQEGPGWEGNEQFF.

CDR3 in amino acids: CAIGAGVTQPQHF. CDR3 coding DNA: TGTGCCATCGGGGCAGGGGTCACTCAGCCCCAGCATTTT. The gene calls are TRBV10-3 and TRBJ1-5; possible D gene TRBD1, 6 bases. Germline V lookup: CDR1 ENHRY, CDR2 SYGVKD. This CDR3 spans 13 amino acids. V was trimmed by 8 bases and J by 6 bases, leaving 14 bases between them.

The chain has TRBV7-9 and TRBJ2-3, with a weak D call TRBD2 (7 bases). Germline loops: CDR1 SEHNR, CDR2 FQNEAQ (reference sequence). This CDR3 contains 17 residues. The V end lost 5 bases, the J end lost 4 bases, and 22 bases lay between the germline ends. The CDR3 bases are TGTGCCAGCAGCCCCATGCGGGGGAAGGAGGGGGCAGATACGCAGTATTTT. Protein sequence: CASSPMRGKEGADTQYF.

The CDR3 region is CASSYDHRDGYGYTF. In DNA form, the CDR3 reads TGTGCCAGCAGTTACGATCACAGGGATGGGTATGGCTACACCTTC. The rearrangement links TRBV6-5 to TRBJ1-2, with D possibly being TRBD1 (6 bases). Germline CDR1 is MNHEY and CDR2 is SVGAGI. Trimming left V 2 bases short and J 5 bases short, with 15 bases between. The CDR3 contains 15 residues.

The chain joins TRBV19 to TRBJ2-1, with 9 bases fitting TRBD2. The CDR3 runs to 16 residues. Germline loops: CDR1 LNHDA, CDR2 SQIVND (reference sequence). V was clipped by 1 base and J by 9 bases; unmatched bases: 10. The CDR3 DNA sequence: TGTGCCAGTAGTATAGGGGCGGGAGGGGGGATAGGTGAGCAGTTCTTC. Its protein product is CASSIGAGGGIGEQFF.

V is TRBV13 and J is TRBJ2-3, with TRBD1 matching over 8 bases. This CDR3 comprises 16 residues. In germline, CDR1 is PRHDT, CDR2 FYEKMQ (reference sequence). Trimming at V came to 5 bases and at J to 5 bases, leaving 12 bases not matched to a gene. CDR3 DNA sequence: TGTGCCAGCAGCCCCGGACAGGGCCTCGCCATAGATACGCAGTATTTT. Its translation: CASSPGQGLAIDTQYF.

The chain employs TRBV7-2 and TRBJ2-7; unclear D gene. Trimming pared 5 bases from V and 4 bases from J, leaving 12 bases between. This CDR3 has 13 residues. CDR1 and CDR2 (germline): SGHTA, FQGNSA. The CDR3 DNA follows: TGTGCCAGCAGCCCACAGTCTGGATACGAGCAGTACGTC. Translating it yields CASSPQSGYEQYV.

This sequence joins TRBV27 and TRBJ1-2; perhaps TRBD1 as D (5 bases). The CDR3 has 14 residues. V lost 2 bases to trimming and J lost 3 bases, with 10 bases between them. The germline V gene has CDR1 MNHEY and CDR2 SMNVEV (reference sequence). CDR3 loop: CASSLGGRDYGYTF. In DNA form, the CDR3 reads TGTGCCAGCAGTTTAGGTGGCAGGGACTATGGCTACACCTTC.

V is TRBV28 and J is TRBJ1-5; D ambiguous. Germline V gene sequence: CDR1 MDHEN, CDR2 SYDVKM. The V gene lost 10 bases and the J gene lost 0 bases, with 13 bases spanning the gap. The CDR3 covers 14 residues. The CDR3 DNA reads as TGTGCCACCCAGACTTTTAATAGCAATCAGCCCCAGCATTTT. Translated: CATQTFNSNQPQHF.

The V gene is TRBV9, the J gene TRBJ2-5, with 8 bases that match TRBD2. The CDR3 covers 15 residues. CDR1 SGDLS and CDR2 YYNGEE come from the germline V gene. V dropped 0 bases and J dropped 5; count of bases not matched to a gene: 6. CDR3 bases: TGTGCCAGCAGCGTAGGGTGGGCTAGCGGGGAGACCCAGTACTTC. Protein: CASSVGWASGETQYF.

This chain joins TRBV7-2 and TRBJ2-1; 7 positions agree with TRBD1. Germline values: CDR1 SGHTA, CDR2 FQGNSA. Trimming cost V 5 bases and J 6 bases; bases outside gene matches: 4. This CDR3 spans 13 amino acids. CDR3 residues: CASSRGGVNEQFF. CDR3 bases: TGTGCCAGCAGCCGAGGGGGCGTCAATGAGCAGTTCTTC.

This clone was seen a handful of times. This chain joins TRBV6-2 or TRBV6-3 and TRBJ1-6, with 8 bases fitting TRBD1. The CDR3 runs to 16 residues. V gave up 2 bases and J gave up 9 bases; unmatched junction bases: 9. In germline, CDR1 is MNHEY, CDR2 SVGEGT. CDR3 DNA sequence: TGTGCCAGCAGTTACCCTCCGACAGGGGTGACTTCACCCCTCCACTTT. It codes for CASSYPPTGVTSPLHF.

V gene TRBV19 combines with J gene TRBJ2-2; 7 positions match TRBD1. This CDR3 has 16 amino acids. The ends lost 10 bases at V and 0 bases at J; junction bases unmatched: 11. Germline V lookup: CDR1 LNHDA, CDR2 SQIVND (reference sequence). The CDR3, as DNA: TGTGCCACCACGACAGGGACACCCGCGAACACCGGGGAGCTGTTTTTT. This gives the protein CATTTGTPANTGELFF. Based on the CDR3 plus reference TRBV19 and TRBJ2-2, the full variable domain is DGGITQSPKYLFRKEGQNVTLSCEQNLNHDAMYWYRQDPGQGLRLIYYSQIVNDFQKGDIAEGYSVSREKKESFPLTVTSAQKNPTAFYLCATTTGTPANTGELFFGEGSRLTVL.

This clone was seen only a few times. The chain couples TRBV7-6 to TRBJ2-7; D is possibly TRBD1 (5 bases). Germline lookup yields CDR1 SGHVS and CDR2 FNYEAQ. With 0 bases removed from V and 5 bases from J, the gap between germline ends came to 8 bases. The CDR3 spans 13 residues. Here the CDR3 reads CASSLAGQDEQYF. The CDR3 DNA is TGTGCCAGCAGCTTAGCGGGGCAGGACGAGCAGTACTTC.

The chain uses TRBV7-2 and TRBJ2-1, with TRBD2 identical over 8 bases. The CDR3 loop spans 14 amino acids. The germline V gene has CDR1 SGHTA and CDR2 FQGNSA. The V gene end was trimmed by 5 bases and the J gene end by 2 bases; junction bases not matched to a gene: 2. This CDR3 reads CASSPGLAYNEQFF. The CDR3 DNA reads as TGTGCCAGCAGCCCGGGACTAGCCTACAATGAGCAGTTCTTC.

The chain uses TRBV18 and TRBJ2-7; 8 bases align to TRBD2. From germline, CDR1 is KGHSH and CDR2 LQKENI. The V gene end was trimmed by 6 bases and the J gene end by 0 bases; junction bases not matched to a gene: 7. The CDR3 spans 15 residues. The CDR3 protein is CASSLSGGDSYEQYF. The DNA of the CDR3 is TGTGCCAGCTCCCTCTCGGGGGGGGACTCCTACGAGCAGTACTTC.

The chain links TRBV6-2 or TRBV6-3 to TRBJ2-1, with 9 bases lining up with TRBD1. Germline V CDR1 and CDR2: MNHEY, SVGEGT. V lost 6 bases and J lost 9; bases outside the gene matches: 12. This CDR3 is built from 15 residues. The CDR3 coding sequence is TGTGCCAGCAGCCCCGACAGGGGGTGGTCCAGTGAGCAGTTCTTC. Its translation is CASSPDRGWSSEQFF.

The genes are TRBV6-5 and TRBJ1-4; D gene uncertain. Trimming stripped 2 bases from V and 8 bases from J, with 9 bases between. The CDR3 spans 13 residues. In germline, CDR1 is MNHEY, CDR2 SVGAGI. In nucleotides, the CDR3 is TGTGCCAGCAGTTACCCAGGCGGGGAAAAACTGTTTTTT. Protein product: CASSYPGGEKLFF.

The CDR3 reads CASTPSGGYGYTF. Written as DNA, the CDR3 is TGTGCCAGCACCCCCAGCGGGGGCTATGGCTACACCTTC. The V gene is TRBV6-5, the J gene TRBJ1-2, with D perhaps matching TRBD1 (5 bases). In germline, CDR1 is MNHEY, CDR2 SVGAGI. This CDR3 comprises 13 residues. V was cut by 7 bases and J by 4 bases, with 13 bases left in between.

The gene calls are TRBV27 and TRBJ1-5; 8 positions match TRBD1. The CDR3 consists of 18 residues. The V and J ends lost 2 bases and 1 base, in that order; junction bases with no gene match: 10. Germline values: CDR1 MNHEY, CDR2 SMNVEV (reference sequence). The chain's CDR3 is CASSLGPPTGASNQPQHF. The CDR3 DNA is TGTGCCAGCAGTTTAGGCCCCCCGACAGGGGCCAGCAATCAGCCCCAGCATTTT.

The CDR3 DNA reads as TGTGCCAGCAGCTTAGGAACAGGGGGTGATACGCAGTATTTT. Amino acids: CASSLGTGGDTQYF. The chain combines TRBV11-3 with TRBJ2-3; 8 positions agree with TRBD1. J lost 6 bases, V lost 1 base, and 3 bases had no gene match. CDR3 length equals 14 residues. Germline V gives CDR1 SGHNT, CDR2 YENEEA.

The chain employs TRBV28 and TRBJ1-3; D gene ambiguous. V was trimmed by 6 bases and J by 0 bases, leaving 9 bases between them. This CDR3 contains 14 residues. CDR1 is MDHEN, CDR2 SYDVKM, per germline. The CDR3 protein is CASRTGVSGNTIYF. The CDR3 DNA reads as TGTGCCAGCAGAACCGGGGTCTCTGGAAACACCATATATTTT.

The table lists this clone with a count of one. J is TRBJ1-2 and V is TRBV20-1, with D unresolved. V lost 6 bases and J 5 bases, leaving 10 bases between the germline ends. The CDR3 consists of 11 residues. The germline V gene has CDR1 DFQATT and CDR2 SNEGSKA (reference sequence). CDR3: CSAAGSYGYTF. In nucleotides, the CDR3 is TGCAGTGCGGCGGGGTCTTATGGCTACACCTTC.